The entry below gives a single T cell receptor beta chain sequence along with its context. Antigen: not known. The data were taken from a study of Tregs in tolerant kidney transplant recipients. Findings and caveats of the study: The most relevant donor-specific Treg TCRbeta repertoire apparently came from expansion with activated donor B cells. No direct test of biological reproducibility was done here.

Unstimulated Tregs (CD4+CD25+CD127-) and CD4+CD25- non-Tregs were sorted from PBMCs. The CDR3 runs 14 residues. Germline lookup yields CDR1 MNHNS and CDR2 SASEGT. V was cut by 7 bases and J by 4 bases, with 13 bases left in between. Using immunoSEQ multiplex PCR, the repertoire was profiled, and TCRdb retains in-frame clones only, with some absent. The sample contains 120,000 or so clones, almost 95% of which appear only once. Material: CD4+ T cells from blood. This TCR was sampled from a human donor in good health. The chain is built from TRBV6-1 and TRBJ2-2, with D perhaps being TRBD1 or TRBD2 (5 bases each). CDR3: CASIPRGRTGELFF. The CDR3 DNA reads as TGTGCCAGCATACCAAGGGGACGCACCGGGGAGCTGTTTTTT.